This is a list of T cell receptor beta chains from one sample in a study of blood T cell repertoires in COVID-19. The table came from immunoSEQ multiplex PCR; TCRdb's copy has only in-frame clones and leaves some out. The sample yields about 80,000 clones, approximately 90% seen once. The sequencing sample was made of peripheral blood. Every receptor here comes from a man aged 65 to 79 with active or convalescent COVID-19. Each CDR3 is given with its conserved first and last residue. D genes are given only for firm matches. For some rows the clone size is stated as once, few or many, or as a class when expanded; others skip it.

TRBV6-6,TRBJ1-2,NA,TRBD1,CASIRGQGSLGYTF,TGTGCCAGCATTCGGGGACAGGGGTCTTTAGGCTACACCTTC
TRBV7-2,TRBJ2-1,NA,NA,CASSLVLFNEQFF,TGTGCCAGCAGCTTAGTACTCTTCAATGAGCAGTTCTTC
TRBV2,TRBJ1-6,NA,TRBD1,CATRRSGQENSPLHF,TGTGCAACAAGGAGATCTGGACAGGAGAATTCACCCCTCCACTTT
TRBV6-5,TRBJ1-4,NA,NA,CATNPFGGSYEKLFF,TGTGCCACCAACCCCTTTGGGGGGTCCTATGAAAAACTGTTTTTT
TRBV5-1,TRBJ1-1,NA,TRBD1,CASRGPGQGKYMNTEAFF,TGCGCCAGCCGCGGTCCCGGACAGGGGAAATACATGAACACTGAAGCTTTCTTT
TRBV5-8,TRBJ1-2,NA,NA,CASSLPNPYGYTF,TGTGCCAGCAGCTTGCCTAACCCCTATGGCTACACCTTC
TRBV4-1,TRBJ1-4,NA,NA,CASSQGEGRDEKLFF,TGCGCCAGCAGCCAAGGAGAGGGTCGCGATGAAAAACTGTTTTTT
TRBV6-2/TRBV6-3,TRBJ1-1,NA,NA,CASSFRVRSEAFF,TGTGCCAGCAGCTTCAGGGTACGATCTGAAGCTTTCTTT
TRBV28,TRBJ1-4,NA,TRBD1,CASRRDRVREKLFF,TGTGCCAGCAGGAGGGACAGGGTTCGAGAAAAACTGTTTTTT
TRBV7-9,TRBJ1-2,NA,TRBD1,CASSTGGSSYGYTF,TGTGCCAGCAGCACAGGGGGCTCCTCCTATGGCTACACCTTC
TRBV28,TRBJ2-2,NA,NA,CASSLLGANTGELFF,TGTGCCAGCAGTTTATTGGGCGCGAACACCGGGGAGCTGTTTTTT
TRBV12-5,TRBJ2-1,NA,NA,CASGLVGYNEQFF,TGTGCTAGTGGTTTGGTCGGTTACAATGAGCAGTTCTTC
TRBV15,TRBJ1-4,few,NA,CATSTARTNEKLFF,TGTGCCACCAGCACTGCGAGAACTAATGAAAAACTGTTTTTT
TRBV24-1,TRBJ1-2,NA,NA,CATSERDTDYGYTF,TGTGCCACCAGTGAACGGGACACAGACTATGGCTACACCTTC
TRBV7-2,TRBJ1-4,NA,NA,CASSLGPGDEKLFF,TGTGCCAGCAGCTTGGGGCCGGGGGATGAAAAACTGTTTTTT
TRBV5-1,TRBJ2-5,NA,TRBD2,CASSPGTSGGRSLQETQYF,TGCGCCAGCAGCCCCGGGACTAGCGGGGGCCGGTCGCTGCAAGAGACCCAGTACTTC
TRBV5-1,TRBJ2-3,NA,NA,CASSFQGPSTDTQYF,TGCGCCAGCAGCTTTCAGGGTCCTAGCACAGATACGCAGTATTTT
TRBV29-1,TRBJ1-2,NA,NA,CSVKESDYGYTF,TGCAGCGTTAAGGAGTCGGACTATGGCTACACCTTC
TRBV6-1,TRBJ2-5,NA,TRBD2,CASSEHGSGGPRETQYF,TGTGCCAGCAGTGAACATGGTAGCGGGGGCCCGAGGGAGACCCAGTACTTC
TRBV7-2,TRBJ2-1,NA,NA,CASSSEGLLGEQFF,TGTGCCAGCAGCTCAGAAGGACTTTTGGGTGAGCAGTTCTTC
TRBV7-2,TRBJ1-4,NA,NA,CASSDRRASGEKLFF,TGTGCCAGCAGCGACCGCAGGGCATCAGGAGAAAAACTGTTTTTT
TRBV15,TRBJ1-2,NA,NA,CATSRVMETGRGYTF,TGTGCCACCAGCAGAGTAATGGAGACGGGGAGAGGCTACACCTTC
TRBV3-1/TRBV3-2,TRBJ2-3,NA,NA,CASSAQLQGTFTDTQYF,TGTGCCAGCAGCGCACAACTACAGGGGACTTTCACAGATACGCAGTATTTT
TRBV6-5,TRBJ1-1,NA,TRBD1,CASSYLGQGKPEAFF,TGTGCCAGCAGTTACTTGGGACAGGGTAAGCCTGAAGCTTTCTTT
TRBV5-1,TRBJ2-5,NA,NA,CASSLASAGPGSQYF,TGCGCCAGCAGCTTGGCTTCCGCGGGACCGGGGTCCCAGTACTTC
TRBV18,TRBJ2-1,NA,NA,CASSPDSPHGNEQFF,TGTGCCAGCTCACCAGACAGCCCACACGGCAATGAGCAGTTCTTC
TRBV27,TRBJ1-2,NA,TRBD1,CASRGGYIDRGLSGYTF,TGTGCCAGCAGGGGGGGTTACATTGACAGGGGTTTGTCTGGCTACACCTTC
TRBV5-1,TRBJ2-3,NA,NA,CASSSSASTDTQYF,TGCGCCAGCAGCTCGAGTGCTAGCACAGATACGCAGTATTTT
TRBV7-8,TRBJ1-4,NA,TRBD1,CASSQPGTEEKLFF,TGTGCCAGCAGCCAACCCGGGACAGAGGAAAAACTGTTTTTT
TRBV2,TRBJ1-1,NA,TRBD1,CASSETGLKAFF,TGTGCCAGCAGTGAGACAGGGTTAAAAGCTTTCTTT
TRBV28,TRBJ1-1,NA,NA,CASSLRGDTEAFF,TGTGCCAGTAGTCTGCGGGGGGACACTGAAGCTTTCTTT
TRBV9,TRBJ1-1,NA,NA,CASSVEEAGTEAFF,TGTGCCAGCAGCGTAGAGGAGGCGGGCACTGAAGCTTTCTTT
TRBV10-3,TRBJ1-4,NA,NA,CAIAQGATNEKLFF,TGTGCCATAGCTCAGGGTGCAACTAATGAAAAACTGTTTTTT
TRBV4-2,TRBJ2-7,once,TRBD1,CASSRRQIGTDHYEQYF,TGTGCCAGCAGCCGCCGGCAAATCGGGACAGACCACTACGAGCAGTACTTC
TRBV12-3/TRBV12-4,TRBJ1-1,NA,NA,CASSQREGTEAFF,TGTGCCAGCAGCCAAAGGGAGGGGACTGAAGCTTTCTTT
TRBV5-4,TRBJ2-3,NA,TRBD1,CASRDRQGARTDTQYF,TGTGCCAGCAGAGACCGACAGGGGGCAAGGACAGATACGCAGTATTTT